The 5 T cell receptor beta chains given below trace back to one sample, sequenced in a study of blood T cell repertoires in COVID-19. Sequencing was performed with immunoSEQ multiplex PCR; in TCRdb, only in-frame clones are kept and a portion is missing. The data contain more than 250,000 clones, 70% to 90% of them singletons. Sequencing used PBMCs or T cells enriched from blood (not recorded which). The origin of the receptors is a woman in her 30s who had recovered from COVID-19.

A few counts support this clone. The gene calls are TRBV30 and TRBJ2-1; 10 bases are shared with TRBD2. CDR3 length equals 13 residues. The germline gives CDR1 GTSNPN, CDR2 SVGIG (reference sequence). The ends lost 2 bases at V and 9 bases at J; junction bases unmatched: 4. CDR3 sequence (DNA): TGTGCCTGGAGTAGCGGGGGGGCCCCTGAGCAGTTCTTC. Amino acid sequence: CAWSSGGAPEQFF.

J is TRBJ2-5 and V is TRBV11-2; D perhaps matches TRBD1 (6 bases). Germline lookup yields CDR1 SGHAT and CDR2 FQNNGV. The length of the CDR3 is 15 residues. Trimming shortened V by 3 bases and J by 1 base, and 12 bases separated the two germline ends. This CDR3 reads CASSFSAGAQETQYF. Written as DNA, the CDR3 is TGTGCCAGCAGCTTCTCGGCAGGGGCCCAAGAGACCCAGTACTTC.

V is TRBV10-3 and J is TRBJ1-1; no clear D. The germline gives CDR1 ENHRY, CDR2 SYGVKD. The ends were cut back, 2 bases at V and 5 bases at J, with 15 bases in the middle. This CDR3 contains 15 residues. The CDR3 sequence is CAISESAPSGTEAFF. For the CDR3, the DNA is TGTGCCATCAGTGAGAGTGCCCCATCGGGGACTGAAGCTTTCTTT.

This clone was recorded once. For the CDR3, the DNA is TGTGCCAGCAGCCAAGCTTCGGGGGGGGGCGACTCCTACGAGCAGTACTTC. Translating gives CASSQASGGGDSYEQYF. This rearrangement joins TRBV4-2 to TRBJ2-7; 8 nucleotides align to TRBD2. CDR1 and CDR2 from the germline V gene are LGHNA and YNFKEQ. With 1 base clipped from V and 0 bases from J, the junction kept 8 bases outside the gene matches. There are 17 residues in the CDR3.

The chain recombines TRBV27 with TRBJ2-5; D is unresolved. With 1 base removed from V and 5 bases from J, the gap between germline ends came to 11 bases. From germline, CDR1 is MNHEY and CDR2 SMNVEV (reference sequence). The CDR3 loop spans 14 amino acids. This CDR3 is CASSLFSQRETQYF. The DNA of the CDR3 is TGTGCCAGCAGTTTATTTTCCCAGAGGGAGACCCAGTACTTC.